Listed here are 6 T cell receptor beta chains from one sample, sequenced in a study of siplizumab effects on memory and regulatory T cells. Clones were sequenced by immunoSEQ multiplex PCR, and TCRdb holds only the in-frame ones, with some missing. The sample includes tens of thousands of clones, nearly 95% of them seen just once. Sequenced: non-Treg CD4+ T cells sorted from blood. These receptors were obtained from a human donor in good health.

The chain uses TRBV5-1 and TRBJ2-7; possibly TRBD1 for D (6 bases). The germline CDR1 and CDR2 sequences are SGHRS and YFSETQ. CDR3 length: 15 amino acids. The V end lost 0 bases, the J end lost 1 base, and 11 bases lay between the germline ends. The CDR3 loop reads CASSLAGRGSYEQYF. The CDR3 DNA sequence: TGCGCCAGCAGCTTGGCAGGCAGGGGATCCTACGAGCAGTACTTC.

The rearrangement joins TRBV5-1 to TRBJ2-4; 11 bases map to TRBD1. The CDR3 totals 14 residues. CDR1 is SGHRS and CDR2 is YFSETQ in the germline V gene. V lost 4 bases and J lost 6; bases outside the gene matches: 3. The CDR3 loop is CASSEGTGGNIQYF. CDR3 nucleotides: TGCGCCAGCAGCGAGGGGACAGGGGGAAACATTCAGTACTTC. Combining the CDR3 with reference TRBV5-1 and TRBJ2-4 gives the whole variable domain KAGVTQTPRYLIKTRGQQVTLSCSPISGHRSVSWYQQTPGQGLQFLFEYFSETQRNKGNFPGRFSGRQFSNSRSEMNVSTLELGDSALYLCASSEGTGGNIQYFGAGTRLSVL.

As concerns this clone: The sample carries other DNA sequences with the same CDR3. V usage is TRBV5-1 and J usage is TRBJ1-2; 7 nucleotides agree with TRBD1. The ends lost 0 bases at V and 1 base at J; junction bases unmatched: 0. The length of the CDR3 is 14 residues. Looked up from germline, CDR1 is SGHRS and CDR2 is YFSETQ. CDR3 protein: CASSLGQGNYGYTF. The CDR3 DNA is TGCGCCAGCAGCTTGGGACAGGGTAACTATGGCTACACCTTC.

This chain links TRBV5-1 with TRBJ1-1; TRBD1 might be the D (6 bases). Germline assignment: CDR1 SGHRS and CDR2 YFSETQ. Trimming left V 3 bases short and J 0 bases short, with 9 bases between. This CDR3 spans 14 amino acids. CDR3 nucleotide sequence: TGCGCCAGCAGCTCGGACAGCTTGAACACTGAAGCTTTCTTT. Protein sequence: CASSSDSLNTEAFF. Together with reference TRBV5-1 and TRBJ1-1, the CDR3 gives the full variable domain: KAGVTQTPRYLIKTRGQQVTLSCSPISGHRSVSWYQQTPGQGLQFLFEYFSETQRNKGNFPGRFSGRQFSNSRSEMNVSTLELGDSALYLCASSSDSLNTEAFFGQGTRLTVV.

The chain carries TRBV11-3 and TRBJ2-1; 14 bases agree with TRBD2. Germline trimming cut 5 bases from V and 7 bases from J; bases unmatched to any gene: 10. CDR3 length equals 17 residues. Looked up from germline, CDR1 is SGHNT and CDR2 is YENEEA. The CDR3 protein is CASSTPRGLAGVNEQFF. The CDR3 nucleotides read TGTGCCAGCAGCACCCCCCGGGGACTAGCGGGAGTTAATGAGCAGTTCTTC. Full variable domain (remainder filled in from reference TRBV11-3 and TRBJ2-1): EAGVVQSPRYKIIEKKQPVAFWCNPISGHNTLYWYLQNLGQGPELLIRYENEEAVDDSQLPKDRFSAERLKGVDSTLKIQPAELGDSAVYLCASSTPRGLAGVNEQFFGPGTRLTVL.

This clone turned up a few times. This chain links TRBV11-2 with TRBJ2-3; 8 bases are shared with TRBD2. The CDR3 has 16 amino acids. With V trimmed by 1 base and J by 0 bases, 3 bases remained unmatched. Germline assignment: CDR1 SGHAT and CDR2 FQNNGV. CDR3 coding DNA: TGTGCCAGCAGCTTAGTAGCGGGACATAGCACAGATACGCAGTATTTT. Residues: CASSLVAGHSTDTQYF.